This T cell receptor beta chain stems from a study of T-cell reconstitution after alpha-beta-depleted transplantation in children. Study-level points and caveats: Surviving recipient cells, namely T cells and thymic progenitors, were the source of high day-60 TCRbeta diversity in some patients.

A note on this clonotype: Its antigen is not identified.

A library of TCRbeta sequences, prepared with unique molecular identifiers, was generated. MiXCR was run by TCRdb on the PCR reads, yielding one entry per CDR3 protein. The data show around 440,000 distinct CDR3 sequences, over 9.5% seen once. The CDR3 is made up of 12 amino acids. Per the germline V gene, CDR1 is SEHNR and CDR2 is FQNEAQ (reference sequence). V gave up 7 bases and J gave up 1 base, with 8 bases separating them. The V gene is TRBV7-9, the J gene TRBJ2-7; the D gene is possibly TRBD1 (6 bases). The sequencing here drew on PBMCs, taken before TCRalphabeta/CD19-depleted stem cell transplant. This sequence originates from a child aged 2 to 9 with inherited bone marrow failure, due to receive a stem cell transplant. The CDR3 coding sequence is TGTGCCAGCACACAGGGTTCCTACGAGCAGTACTTC. Protein: CASTQGSYEQYF.